The source of this TCR beta chain is a study of PD-1 blockade in classical Hodgkin lymphoma. Sequenced by immunoSEQ multiplex PCR; TCRdb stores in-frame clones only, minus some. The sample records tens of thousands of clones, about 93% being singletons. Autologous stem cell transplantation was followed by relapse in every patient, and brentuximab vedotin exposure varied. Regarding the study as a whole: Nothing has yet pinned down what causes the repertoire differences, possibly disease activity or prior therapy. The baseline diversity of complete responders showed similarity to that of newly diagnosed patients.

In germline, CDR1 is GTSNPN, CDR2 SVGIG (reference sequence). V lost 0 bases and J 1 base, leaving 13 bases between the germline ends. The CDR3 sequence is 16 residues long. This clone was seen a single time. Its specificity is unknown. The TCR comes from a human donor with classical Hodgkin lymphoma. The sequenced sample was peripheral blood mononuclear cells (PBMCs), obtained at baseline. The chain has TRBV30 and TRBJ1-3; D is unclear. The CDR3 DNA sequence: TGTGCCTGGAGTGTACCACTAGGCCGTTCTGGAAACACCATATATTTT. Its protein is CAWSVPLGRSGNTIYF.